A selection of T cell receptor beta chains follows, all from one sample in a study of control samples from healthy donors and cancer patients. Profiling relied on immunoSEQ multiplex PCR, and the TCRdb table lists in-frame clones only, not all of them. The sample has approximately 120,000 clones, around 86% seen once. Material for sequencing was blood. These receptors all stem from a man between 35 and 55 years old in good health. CDR3s include the opening cysteine and the closing phenylalanine or tryptophan. The D gene is left open where the match is weak. Rows may omit the clone size; those that give it use once, few, many or a size class.

J | V | size | D | CDR3 | DNA
TRBJ2-3 | TRBV4-2 | - | - | CASSQDQGQGPDTQYF | TGTGCCAGCAGCCAAGATCAGGGCCAGGGCCCAGATACGCAGTATTTT
TRBJ2-7 | TRBV6-1 | - | - | CASSERGAYEQYF | TGTGCCAGCAGTGAGAGAGGGGCCTACGAGCAGTACTTC
TRBJ2-7 | TRBV11-2 | few | TRBD1 | CASSSISRGQGASYEQYF | TGTGCCAGCAGCTCAATCTCGAGGGGGCAGGGGGCCTCCTACGAGCAGTACTTC
TRBJ1-2 | TRBV24-1 | - | - | CATAGMGGYTF | TGTGCCACCGCGGGGATGGGGGGCTACACCTTC
TRBJ1-3 | TRBV5-6 | - | - | CASSFLGSPAGNTIYF | TGTGCCAGCAGCTTTTTGGGATCCCCGGCTGGAAACACCATATATTTT
TRBJ2-2 | TRBV19 | - | - | CASSIVGVSGELFF | TGTGCCAGTAGTATTGTAGGGGTTTCCGGGGAGCTGTTTTTT
TRBJ2-1 | TRBV5-1 | - | TRBD1 | CASSLGDRDYNEQFF | TGCGCCAGCAGCTTGGGTGACAGGGACTACAATGAGCAGTTCTTC
TRBJ2-5 | TRBV21-1 | - | - | CASSKAEVTQETQYF | TGTGCCAGCAGCAAAGCCGAGGTCACCCAAGAGACCCAGTACTTC
TRBJ2-7 | TRBV19 | - | - | CASSGGSYEQYF | TGTGCCAGTAGTGGAGGGTCCTACGAGCAGTACTTC
TRBJ2-7 | TRBV6-2/TRBV6-3 | - | - | CASSYSRRRGPSSYEQYF | TGTGCCAGCAGTTACTCGCGGCGGCGGGGGCCTAGCTCCTACGAGCAGTACTTC
TRBJ2-7 | TRBV9 | - | - | CASSVLPGDEQYF | TGTGCCAGCAGCGTCCTGCCGGGCGACGAGCAGTACTTC
TRBJ1-2 | TRBV4-1 | - | TRBD1 | CASSQGDRGKAGYGYTF | TGCGCCAGCAGCCAAGGGGACAGGGGTAAGGCAGGCTATGGCTACACCTTC
TRBJ2-2 | TRBV6-5 | - | TRBD1 | CASSYDRDTGELFF | TGTGCCAGCAGTTATGACAGGGACACCGGGGAGCTGTTTTTT
TRBJ2-3 | TRBV30 | - | - | CAWSKRGWSDTQYF | TGTGCCTGGAGTAAGAGGGGGTGGTCAGATACGCAGTATTTT
TRBJ1-2 | TRBV12-3/TRBV12-4 | - | TRBD1 | CASTPGGSGYTF | TGTGCCAGCACCCCAGGGGGGAGTGGCTACACCTTC
TRBJ1-6 | TRBV6-5 | once | - | CASATGGGGSPLHF | TGTGCCAGCGCCACGGGAGGTGGGGGGTCACCCCTCCACTTT
TRBJ2-1 | TRBV18 | - | TRBD2 | CASSPGLAGAYNEQFF | TGTGCCAGCTCACCAGGACTAGCGGGGGCCTACAATGAGCAGTTCTTC
TRBJ1-2 | TRBV29-1 | few | - | CSVLSRRGYGYTF | TGCAGCGTTCTAAGCAGGAGGGGATATGGCTACACCTTC